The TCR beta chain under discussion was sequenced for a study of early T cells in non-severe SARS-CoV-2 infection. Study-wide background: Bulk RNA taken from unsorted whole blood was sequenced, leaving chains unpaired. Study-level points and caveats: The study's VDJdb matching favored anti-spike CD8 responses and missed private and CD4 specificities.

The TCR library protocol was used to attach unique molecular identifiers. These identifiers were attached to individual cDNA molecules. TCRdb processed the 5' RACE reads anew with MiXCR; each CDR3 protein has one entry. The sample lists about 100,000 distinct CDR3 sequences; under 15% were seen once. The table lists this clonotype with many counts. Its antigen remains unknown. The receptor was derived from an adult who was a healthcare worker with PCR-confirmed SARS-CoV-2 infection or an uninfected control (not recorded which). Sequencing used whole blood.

The CDR3: CASSFRQGGADTQYF. In nucleotides, the CDR3 is TGTGCCAGCAGTTTTAGGCAGGGTGGTGCAGATACGCAGTATTTT. The rearrangement joins TRBV28 to TRBJ2-3; D is perhaps TRBD1 (5 bases). Between the trimmed V and J ends, which lost 3 bases and 4 bases, there was a span of 14 bases. The CDR3 contains 15 residues. Germline V CDR1 and CDR2: MDHEN, SYDVKM.